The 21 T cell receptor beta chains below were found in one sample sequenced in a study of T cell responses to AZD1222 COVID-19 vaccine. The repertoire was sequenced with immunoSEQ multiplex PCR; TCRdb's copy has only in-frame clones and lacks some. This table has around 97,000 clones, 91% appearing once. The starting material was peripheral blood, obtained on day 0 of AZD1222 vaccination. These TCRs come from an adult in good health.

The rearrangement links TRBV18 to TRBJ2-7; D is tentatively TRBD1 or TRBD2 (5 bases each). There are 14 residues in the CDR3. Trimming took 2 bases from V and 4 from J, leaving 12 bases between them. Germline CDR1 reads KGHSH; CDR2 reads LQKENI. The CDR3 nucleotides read TGTGCCAGCTCACCAAGCAGCTGGGGGTACGAGCAGTACTTC. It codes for CASSPSSWGYEQYF.

The CDR3 sequence is CASSPPPWDEQFF. CDR3 coding DNA: TGTGCCAGCAGCCCCCCTCCCTGGGATGAGCAGTTCTTC. This sequence joins TRBV6-2 or TRBV6-3 and TRBJ2-1; D is ambiguous. With 6 bases removed from V and 8 bases from J, the gap between germline ends came to 14 bases. The CDR3 sequence is 13 residues long. The germline gives CDR1 MNHEY, CDR2 SVGEGT.

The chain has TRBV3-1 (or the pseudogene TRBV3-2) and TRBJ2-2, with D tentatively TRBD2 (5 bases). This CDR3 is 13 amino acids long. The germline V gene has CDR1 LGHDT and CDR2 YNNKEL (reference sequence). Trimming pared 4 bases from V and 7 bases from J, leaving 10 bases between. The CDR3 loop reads CASSLKRGGELFF. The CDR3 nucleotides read TGTGCCAGCAGCCTAAAACGGGGCGGGGAGCTGTTTTTT.

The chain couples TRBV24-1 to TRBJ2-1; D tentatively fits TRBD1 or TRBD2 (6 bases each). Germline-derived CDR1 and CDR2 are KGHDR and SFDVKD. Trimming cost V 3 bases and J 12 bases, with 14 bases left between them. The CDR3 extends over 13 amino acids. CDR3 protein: CATSDRPGGWQFF. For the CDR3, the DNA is TGTGCCACCAGTGATCGACCCGGGGGCTGGCAGTTCTTC.

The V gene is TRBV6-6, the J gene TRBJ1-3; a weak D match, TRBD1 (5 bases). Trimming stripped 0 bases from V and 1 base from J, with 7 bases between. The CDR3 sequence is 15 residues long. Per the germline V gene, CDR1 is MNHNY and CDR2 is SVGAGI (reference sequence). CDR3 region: CASSYSEGSGNTIYF. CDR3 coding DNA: TGTGCCAGCAGTTACTCGGAGGGGTCTGGAAACACCATATATTTT.

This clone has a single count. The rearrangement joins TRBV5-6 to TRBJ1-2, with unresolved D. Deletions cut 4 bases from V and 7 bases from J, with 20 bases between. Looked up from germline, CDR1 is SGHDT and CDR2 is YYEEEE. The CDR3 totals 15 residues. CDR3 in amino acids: CASSLTGRGIRGYTF. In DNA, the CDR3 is TGTGCCAGCAGCCTCACGGGGAGAGGAATTCGTGGCTACACCTTC.

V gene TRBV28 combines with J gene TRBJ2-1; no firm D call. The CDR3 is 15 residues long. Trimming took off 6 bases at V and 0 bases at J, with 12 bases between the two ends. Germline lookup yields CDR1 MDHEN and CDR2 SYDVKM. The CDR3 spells CASRTIRSSYNEQFF. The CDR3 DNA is TGTGCCAGCAGGACGATCCGGAGCTCCTACAATGAGCAGTTCTTC.

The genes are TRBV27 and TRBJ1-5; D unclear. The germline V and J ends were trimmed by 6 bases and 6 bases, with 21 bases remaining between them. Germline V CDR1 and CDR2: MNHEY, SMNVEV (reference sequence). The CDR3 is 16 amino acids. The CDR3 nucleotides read TGTGCCAGCAGCCCCAGACGGGGTCTCGTGGTTCAGCCCCAGCATTTT. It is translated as CASSPRRGLVVQPQHF.

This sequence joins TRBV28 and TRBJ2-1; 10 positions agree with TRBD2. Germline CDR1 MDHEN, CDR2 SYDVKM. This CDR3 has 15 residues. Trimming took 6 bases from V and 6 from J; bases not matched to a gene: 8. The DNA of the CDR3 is TGTGCCAGCAGCGTCAGCGGGAGGGGGTTCAATGAGCAGTTCTTC. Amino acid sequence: CASSVSGRGFNEQFF.

The CDR3 coding sequence is TGTGCCAGCAGCCAAGAGGGATCTAGCACAGATACGCAGTATTTT. This gives the protein CASSQEGSSTDTQYF. The rearrangement uses TRBV16 and TRBJ2-3; tentatively, D is TRBD2 (5 bases). The V gene lost 2 bases and the J gene lost 0 bases, with 9 bases spanning the gap. Germline V gene lookup returns CDR1 KGHSY and CDR2 FQNENV. This CDR3 contains 15 residues.

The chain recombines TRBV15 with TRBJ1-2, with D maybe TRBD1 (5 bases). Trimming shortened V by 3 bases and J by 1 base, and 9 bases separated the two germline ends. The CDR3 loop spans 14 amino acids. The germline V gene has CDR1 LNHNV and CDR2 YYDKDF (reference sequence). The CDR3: CATSRGGVNYGYTF. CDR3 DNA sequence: TGTGCCACCAGCAGGGGGGGAGTTAACTATGGCTACACCTTC.

The CDR3 protein is CASSLGTGVVSNQPQHF. CDR3 bases: TGTGCCAGCAGCCTGGGGACAGGGGTGGTTAGCAATCAGCCCCAGCATTTT. The V and J genes are TRBV3-1 (or the pseudogene TRBV3-2) and TRBJ1-5; TRBD1 matches 10 bases. This CDR3 comprises 17 residues. Germline CDR1 is LGHDT and CDR2 is YNNKEL (reference sequence). With 4 bases clipped from V and 0 bases from J, the junction kept 6 bases outside the gene matches.

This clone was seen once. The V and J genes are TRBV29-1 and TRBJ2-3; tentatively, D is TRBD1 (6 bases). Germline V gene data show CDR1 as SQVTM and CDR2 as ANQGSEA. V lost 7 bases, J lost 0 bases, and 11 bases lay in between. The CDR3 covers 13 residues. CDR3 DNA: TGCAGCGGGACAGAGGCTAGCACAGATACGCAGTATTTT. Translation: CSGTEASTDTQYF.

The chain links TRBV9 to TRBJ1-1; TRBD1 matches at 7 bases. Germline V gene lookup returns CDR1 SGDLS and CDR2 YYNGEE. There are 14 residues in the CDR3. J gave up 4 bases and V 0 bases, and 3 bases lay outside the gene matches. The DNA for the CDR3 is TGTGCCAGCAGCGTAGTTCCAGGGGGCACTGAAGCTTTCTTT. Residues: CASSVVPGGTEAFF.

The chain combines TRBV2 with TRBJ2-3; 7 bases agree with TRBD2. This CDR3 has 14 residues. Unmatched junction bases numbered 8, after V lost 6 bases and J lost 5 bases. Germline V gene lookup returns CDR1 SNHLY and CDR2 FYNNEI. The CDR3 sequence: CASSPRPGGDTQYF. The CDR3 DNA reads TGTGCCAGCAGCCCCCGTCCGGGGGGAGATACGCAGTATTTT.

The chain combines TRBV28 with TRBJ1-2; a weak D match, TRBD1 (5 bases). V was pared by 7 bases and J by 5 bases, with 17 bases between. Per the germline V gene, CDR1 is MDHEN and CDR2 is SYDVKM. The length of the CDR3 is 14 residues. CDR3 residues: CASNQGGVGYGYTF. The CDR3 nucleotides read TGTGCCAGCAACCAGGGCGGGGTAGGATATGGCTACACCTTC.

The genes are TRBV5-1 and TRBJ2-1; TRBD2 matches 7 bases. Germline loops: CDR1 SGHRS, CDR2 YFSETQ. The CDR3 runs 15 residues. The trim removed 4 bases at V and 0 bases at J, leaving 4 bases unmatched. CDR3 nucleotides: TGCGCCAGCAGCGGGGAGGGCCTCTCCTACAATGAGCAGTTCTTC. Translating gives CASSGEGLSYNEQFF. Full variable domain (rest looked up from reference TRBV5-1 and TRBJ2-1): KAGVTQTPRYLIKTRGQQVTLSCSPISGHRSVSWYQQTPGQGLQFLFEYFSETQRNKGNFPGRFSGRQFSNSRSEMNVSTLELGDSALYLCASSGEGLSYNEQFFGPGTRLTVL.

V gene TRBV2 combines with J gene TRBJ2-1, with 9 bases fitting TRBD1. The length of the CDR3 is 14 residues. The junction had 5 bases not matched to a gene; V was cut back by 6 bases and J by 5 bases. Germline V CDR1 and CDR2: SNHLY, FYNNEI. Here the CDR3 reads CASRSDRGHNEQFF. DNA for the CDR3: TGTGCCAGCAGATCGGACAGGGGACACAATGAGCAGTTCTTC.

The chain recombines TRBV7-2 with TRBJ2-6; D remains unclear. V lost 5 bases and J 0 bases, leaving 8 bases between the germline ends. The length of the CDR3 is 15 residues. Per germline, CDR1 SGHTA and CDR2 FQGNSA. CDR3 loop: CASSAMISGANVLTF. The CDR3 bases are TGTGCCAGCAGCGCCATGATCTCTGGGGCCAACGTCCTGACTTTC.

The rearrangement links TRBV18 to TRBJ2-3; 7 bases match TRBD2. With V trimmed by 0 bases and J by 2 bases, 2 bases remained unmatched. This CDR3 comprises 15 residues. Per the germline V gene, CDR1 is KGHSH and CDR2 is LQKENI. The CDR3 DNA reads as TGTGCCAGCTCACCACCGGGGGGGTCCACAGATACGCAGTATTTT. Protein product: CASSPPGGSTDTQYF.

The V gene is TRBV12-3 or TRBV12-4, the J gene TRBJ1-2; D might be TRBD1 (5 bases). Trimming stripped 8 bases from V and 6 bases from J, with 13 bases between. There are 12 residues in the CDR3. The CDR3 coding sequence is TGTGCCAGCGAGGCGGGGGGACATGGCTACACCTTC. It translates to CASEAGGHGYTF.